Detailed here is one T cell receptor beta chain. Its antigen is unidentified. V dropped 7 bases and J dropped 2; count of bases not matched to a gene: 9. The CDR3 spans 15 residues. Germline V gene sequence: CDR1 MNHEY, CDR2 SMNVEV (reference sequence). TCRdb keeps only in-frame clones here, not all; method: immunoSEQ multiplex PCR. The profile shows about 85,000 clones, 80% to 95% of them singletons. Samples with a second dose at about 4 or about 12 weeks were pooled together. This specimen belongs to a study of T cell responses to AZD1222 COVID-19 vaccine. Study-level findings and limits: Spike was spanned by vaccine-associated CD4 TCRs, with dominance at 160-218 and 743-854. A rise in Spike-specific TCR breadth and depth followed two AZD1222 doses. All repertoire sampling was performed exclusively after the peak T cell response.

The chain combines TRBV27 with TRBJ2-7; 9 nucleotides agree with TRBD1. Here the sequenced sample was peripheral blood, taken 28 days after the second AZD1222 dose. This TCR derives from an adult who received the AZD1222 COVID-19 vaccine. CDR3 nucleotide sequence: TGTGCCAGCAAGGACAGGGGACTGGCTGCCTACGAGCAGTACTTC. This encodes CASKDRGLAAYEQYF.